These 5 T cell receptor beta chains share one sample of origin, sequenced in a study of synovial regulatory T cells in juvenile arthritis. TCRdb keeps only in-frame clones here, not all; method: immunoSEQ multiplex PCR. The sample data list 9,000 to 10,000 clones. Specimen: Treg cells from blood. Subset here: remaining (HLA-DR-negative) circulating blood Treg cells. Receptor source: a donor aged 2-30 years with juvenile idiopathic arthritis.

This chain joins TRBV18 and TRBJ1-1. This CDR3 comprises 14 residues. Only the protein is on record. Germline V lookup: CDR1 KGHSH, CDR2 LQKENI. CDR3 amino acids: CASSPSGRNTEAFF.

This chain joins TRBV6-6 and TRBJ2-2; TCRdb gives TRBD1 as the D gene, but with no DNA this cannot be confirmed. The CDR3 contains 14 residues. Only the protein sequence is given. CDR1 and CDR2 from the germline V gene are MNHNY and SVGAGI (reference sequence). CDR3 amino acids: CASKMGALTGELFF.

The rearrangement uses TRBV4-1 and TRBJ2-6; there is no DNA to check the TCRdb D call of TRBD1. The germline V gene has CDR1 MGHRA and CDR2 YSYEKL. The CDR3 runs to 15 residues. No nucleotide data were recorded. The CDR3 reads CASSLQSSGANVLTF.

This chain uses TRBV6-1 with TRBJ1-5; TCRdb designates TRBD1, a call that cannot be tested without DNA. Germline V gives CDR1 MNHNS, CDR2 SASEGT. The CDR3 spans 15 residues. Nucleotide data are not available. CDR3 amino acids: CASSKVWDNNQPQHF.

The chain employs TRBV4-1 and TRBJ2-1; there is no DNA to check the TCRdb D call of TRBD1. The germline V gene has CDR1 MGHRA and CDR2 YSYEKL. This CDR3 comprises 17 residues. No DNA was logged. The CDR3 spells CASSQDPTGQGYNEQFF.